The clone carrying this TCR beta chain was counted a single time. Antigen unknown. V shed 9 bases and J shed 4 bases, with 18 bases lying between them. The CDR3 extends over 14 amino acids. Germline V gene sequence: CDR1 MNHEY, CDR2 SVGAGI. This entry belongs to a study of T cell repertoires and HLA-DP antigens. Study-level background: CD4+ T cells were cocultured with HeLa cells expressing HLA-DP. Donors were two male and one female, aged 18-to-29 to 60-to-69. Study observations and caveats: Antigen presentation used HeLa cells, with total CD4+ cells responding.

Each pre-culture CD4+ sample aimed for 190,000 or so T cell genomes at deep resolution. Some clones are missing from TCRdb's copy, which holds only in-frame ones; the method was immunoSEQ multiplex PCR. Among almost 90,000 clones, 86% were seen once, and the ten largest hold about 1.8%. The receptor was isolated from a man aged 50-59 years in good health and CMV-seronegative. The V gene is TRBV6-5, the J gene TRBJ1-2; D is unclear. Sequenced: CD4+ T cells from PBMCs. The CDR3 sequence is CARSPEVAAYGYTF. CDR3 nucleotide sequence: TGTGCCAGATCACCAGAGGTCGCAGCCTATGGCTACACCTTC.